The rows below give T cell receptor beta chains drawn from one sample of a study of shared clonotypes between healthy human individuals. Assay used: immunoSEQ multiplex PCR; TCRdb lists only in-frame clones, some missing. This sample yields 2 million to 2.5 million clones, of which more than 80% are seen a single time; 0.39% belongs to the top ten. Sequenced input: naive CD4+ T cells from PBMCs. The receptors originated from a man between 18 and 35 years old in good health. Some clones in this sample may be carry-over from other donors' samples. CDR3s include the opening cysteine and the closing phenylalanine or tryptophan. The D gene is left open where the match is weak. The listing skips clone size in some rows; elsewhere it reads once, few, many or a size class.

clone_size	v_call	d_call	j_call	cdr3_nt	cdr3_aa
.	TRBV7-9	TRBD1	TRBJ2-5	TGTGCCAGCAGCAGACAGGGGGGCCAAGAGACCCAGTACTTC	CASSRQGGQETQYF
.	TRBV28	.	TRBJ1-1	TGTGCCAGCAGCCATCGGGACGGAATTCTGGGGCGGGCTTTCTTT	CASSHRDGILGRAFF
.	TRBV29-1	TRBD1	TRBJ2-3	TGCAGCCACGGACAGGGCAGCCAAGATACGCAGTATTTT	CSHGQGSQDTQYF
.	TRBV7-2	.	TRBJ2-7	TGTGCCAGCAGCGTAGGGGCCTACGAGCAGTACTTC	CASSVGAYEQYF
.	TRBV29-1	.	TRBJ2-7	TGCAGCGTTGAACATAGGGGCAAGTCCCCCTACGAGCAGTACTTC	CSVEHRGKSPYEQYF
.	TRBV6-1	.	TRBJ2-7	TGTGCCAGCAGTCCGGGACACCACTCCACCGATGGGCAGTACTTC	CASSPGHHSTDGQYF
.	TRBV6-5	.	TRBJ1-1	TGTGCCAGCAGAACACGGAACACTGAAGCTTTCTTT	CASRTRNTEAFF
.	TRBV5-1	.	TRBJ2-3	TGCGCCAGCAGCTCACCGGGACTTTACACAGATACGCAGTATTTT	CASSSPGLYTDTQYF
once	TRBV7-3	.	TRBJ2-2	TGTGCCAGCAGCTTAAGTACCCCCACCGGGGAGCTGTTTTTT	CASSLSTPTGELFF
.	TRBV5-6	.	TRBJ2-7	TGTGCCAGCAGCTTAGGAGCAGGACGGGCGCAGTACTTC	CASSLGAGRAQYF
.	TRBV11-1	TRBD1	TRBJ1-2	TGTGCCAGCAGCCCCATCCCGGGACAGGCCTATGGCTACACCTTC	CASSPIPGQAYGYTF
.	TRBV6-4	TRBD1	TRBJ1-5	TGTGCCAGCAGCCGTCCGGACAGGGGGAATCAGCCCCAGCATTTT	CASSRPDRGNQPQHF
once	TRBV5-1	.	TRBJ1-1	TGCGCCAGCAGCTTGTTGACAGTGAACACTGAAGCTTTCTTT	CASSLLTVNTEAFF
.	TRBV29-1	TRBD1	TRBJ2-5	TGCAGCGTTCACAGGGGCGATCAAGAGACCCAGTACTTC	CSVHRGDQETQYF
.	TRBV5-8	TRBD1	TRBJ2-1	TGTGCCAGCAGCCCCCACAGGGGGAGTGAGCAGTTCTTC	CASSPHRGSEQFF
.	TRBV2	.	TRBJ1-1	TGTGCCAGCAGTGGAGACCTGAACACTGAAGCTTTCTTT	CASSGDLNTEAFF
.	TRBV30	.	TRBJ2-4	TGTGCCTGGAAGAACAAAGGGGACATTCAGTACTTC	CAWKNKGDIQYF
.	TRBV11-1	TRBD1	TRBJ1-1	TGTGCCAGCAGCTTCAGGACAGGCTTGAACACTGAAGCTTTCTTT	CASSFRTGLNTEAFF
.	TRBV2	.	TRBJ2-1	TGTGCAGGTGGGAGGTCACTCTACAATGAGCAGTTCTTC	CAGGRSLYNEQFF
.	TRBV5-4	.	TRBJ1-2	TGTGCCAGCAGCCCAGTTCCCGAGGGAATCTATGGCTACACCTTC	CASSPVPEGIYGYTF
.	TRBV7-9	.	TRBJ2-7	TGTGCCAGCAGCTTTCCTAACTCCTACGAGCAGTACTTC	CASSFPNSYEQYF
.	TRBV7-2	.	TRBJ2-1	TGTGCCAGCAGCTTAGTAGGTGACTTTGAGCAGTTCTTC	CASSLVGDFEQFF
.	TRBV4-1	.	TRBJ1-4	TGCGCCAGCAGCCATGCGCGACAGAGATCTAATGAAAAACTGTTTTTT	CASSHARQRSNEKLFF
.	TRBV5-6	.	TRBJ1-4	TGTGCCAGCAGAGGGCAGTCGATTGAAAAACTGTTTTTT	CASRGQSIEKLFF
.	TRBV11-2	TRBD2	TRBJ2-1	TGTGCCAGCAGCTTAGGGACCGGGAGGGTTGACAATGAGCAGTTCTTC	CASSLGTGRVDNEQFF